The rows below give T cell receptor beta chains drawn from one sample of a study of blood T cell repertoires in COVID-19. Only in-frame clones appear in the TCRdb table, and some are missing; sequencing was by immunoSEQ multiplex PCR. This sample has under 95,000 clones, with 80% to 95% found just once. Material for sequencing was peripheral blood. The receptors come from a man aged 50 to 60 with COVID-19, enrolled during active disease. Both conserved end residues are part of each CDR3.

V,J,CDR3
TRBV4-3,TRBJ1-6,CASSQRGDRINSPLHF
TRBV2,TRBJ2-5,CASSREKVETQYF
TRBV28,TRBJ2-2,CASSRTGSTGELFF
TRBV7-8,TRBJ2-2,CASSISGVNTGELFF
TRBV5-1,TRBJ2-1,CASSSLAGGANEQFF
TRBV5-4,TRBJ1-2,CASSQVQGAYGYTF
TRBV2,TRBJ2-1,CASRLYNEQFF
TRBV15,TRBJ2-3,CATSREGGTGGADTQYF
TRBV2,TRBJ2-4,CASSELQAKNIQYF
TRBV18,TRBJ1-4,CASSPQQGTNEKLFF
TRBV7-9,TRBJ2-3,CASSLDRRLDTQYF
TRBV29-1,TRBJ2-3,CSVDTGSTDTQYF
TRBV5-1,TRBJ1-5,CASSFKGDQPQHF
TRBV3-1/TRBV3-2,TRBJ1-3,CASSAINGGSGNTIYF
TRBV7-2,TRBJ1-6,CASSLGGGDNSPLHF
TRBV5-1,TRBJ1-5,CASRGDRGLSQPQHF
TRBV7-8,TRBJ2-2,CASSLASGTGNTGELFF
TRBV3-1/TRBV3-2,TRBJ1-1,CASSQEGRETTEAFF
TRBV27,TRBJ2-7,CASSLRAGGRYEQYF
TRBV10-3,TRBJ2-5,CAISESTGVGETQYF
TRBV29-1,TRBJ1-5,CSVVAGGLNQPQHF
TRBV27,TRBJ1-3,CASTSSGNTIYF
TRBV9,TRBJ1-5,CASSVDRASGPQHF